These T cell receptor beta chains were read from a single sample in a study of T cell responses to AZD1222 COVID-19 vaccine. Measured with immunoSEQ multiplex PCR; TCRdb has only the in-frame clones, and not every one. In the table there are 100,000 to 150,000 clones, 75% to 95% of which are singletons. The input for sequencing was peripheral blood, taken on day 0 of AZD1222 vaccination. The origin of the receptors is an adult in good health. Each CDR3 is given with its conserved first and last residue. The order of the fields is V gene, CDR3 length, J gene, D gene, clone size, CDR3 protein, CDR3 DNA. D genes are given only for firm matches. Rows give clone size only sometimes, using once, few, many, or a class for an expanded clone.

>TRBV19|11|TRBJ1-5|TRBD1|-
CASREGTAQHF
TGTGCCAGTAGGGAAGGGACAGCCCAGCATTTT
>TRBV18|14|TRBJ1-1|-|-
CASSPEDRNTEAFF
TGTGCCAGCTCACCTGAAGACAGGAACACTGAAGCTTTCTTT
>TRBV28|14|TRBJ1-2|TRBD1|-
CASSRTGEGYGYTF
TGTGCCAGCAGTCGGACAGGGGAAGGCTATGGCTACACCTTC
>TRBV3-1/TRBV3-2|14|TRBJ2-7|-|-
CASSQAGYLGEQYF
TGTGCCAGCAGCCAAGCCGGGTATCTAGGCGAGCAGTACTTC
>TRBV6-2/TRBV6-3|13|TRBJ1-5|-|-
CASSSEIHQPQHF
TGTGCCAGCAGTTCAGAGATTCATCAGCCCCAGCATTTT
>TRBV6-6|15|TRBJ2-7|TRBD1|-
CASSYLGQGSREQYF
TGTGCCAGCAGTTATTTGGGACAGGGGTCCCGTGAGCAGTACTTC
>TRBV6-1|14|TRBJ1-1|-|-
CASSEIDEAAEAFF
TGTGCCAGCAGTGAGATTGATGAAGCGGCTGAAGCTTTCTTT
>TRBV6-5|14|TRBJ1-6|TRBD1|-
CASSTGVEGSPLHF
TGTGCCAGCAGTACAGGGGTGGAAGGATCACCCCTCCACTTT
>TRBV10-3|14|TRBJ1-2|TRBD1|-
CAISETGTGVGYTF
TGTGCCATCAGTGAGACCGGGACAGGGGTTGGCTACACCTTC
>TRBV7-9|15|TRBJ2-1|TRBD2|few
CASSLNAGGGNEQFF
TGTGCCAGCAGCTTAAATGCCGGGGGAGGGAATGAGCAGTTCTTC
>TRBV5-1|19|TRBJ1-3|-|-
CASSKGTATRLVPGNTIYF
TGCGCCAGCAGCAAAGGGACCGCTACCCGTCTGGTTCCTGGAAACACCATATATTTT
>TRBV5-1|15|TRBJ2-3|-|-
CASSPYTGATDTQYF
TGCGCCAGCAGCCCCTATACCGGGGCGACAGATACGCAGTATTTT
>TRBV21-1|18|TRBJ2-1|-|-
CASSKATLGVRTYNEQFF
TGTGCCAGCAGCAAAGCGACCCTCGGGGTTCGCACCTACAATGAGCAGTTCTTC